Following are 3 T cell receptor beta chains from one sample sequenced in a study of identical twins. One entry per CDR3 protein results from TCRdb running MiXCR on the 5' RACE reads. The sample holds around 690,000 distinct CDR3 sequences, less than 25% seen once. This same sample was also taken into another study, of T cells expressing NK-cell markers.

The source material was PBMCs. Every receptor here comes from a woman younger than 30 in good health.

This chain joins TRBV9 and TRBJ1-4; 8 nucleotides align to TRBD1. The CDR3 extends over 15 amino acids. CDR1 is SGDLS and CDR2 is YYNGEE in the germline V gene. The J segment lost 3 bases and the V segment lost 4 bases, leaving 5 bases of the junction unmatched. The DNA for the CDR3 is TGTGCCAGCAGCAAGCAGGGGGCATCTAATGAAAAACTGTTTTTT. It codes for CASSKQGASNEKLFF.

Only a few counts were recorded for this clonotype. V is TRBV7-8 and J is TRBJ1-5; TRBD1 matches at 7 bases. CDR1 SGHVS and CDR2 FQNEAQ come from the germline V gene. Losses at the gene ends were 0 bases for V and 0 bases for J; bases not matched to a gene: 2. The CDR3 contains 16 residues. Here the CDR3 reads CASSLAGQSSNQPQHF. CDR3 bases: TGTGCCAGCAGCTTAGCGGGACAGTCTAGCAATCAGCCCCAGCATTTT.

This clonotype was observed a handful of times. The rearrangement links TRBV7-2 to TRBJ1-4, with a weak D call TRBD1 (6 bases). This CDR3 contains 14 residues. Deletions cut 5 bases from V and 8 bases from J, with 15 bases between. Germline CDR1 reads SGHTA; CDR2 reads FQGNSA. CDR3 protein: CASSLQGFGEKLFF. The DNA for the CDR3 is TGTGCCAGCAGCCTACAGGGATTTGGCGAAAAACTGTTTTTT.